These 26 T cell receptor beta chains originate from one sample sequenced in a study of shared clonotypes between healthy human individuals. Measured with immunoSEQ multiplex PCR; TCRdb has only the in-frame clones, and not every one. The table lists about 1,800,000 clones, approximately 94% of them singletons. Naive CD8 cells, CD45RO-negative and positively selected for CCR7, excluded terminally differentiated effector memory CD45RA+ cells. The sequenced sample consisted of naive CD8+ T cells sorted from blood. These receptors originate from a man younger than 30 in good health.

The chain carries TRBV7-9 and TRBJ1-2; D unclear. V was clipped by 4 bases and J by 3 bases, with 12 bases between them. The CDR3 totals 14 residues. Germline CDR1 is SEHNR and CDR2 is FQNEAQ (reference sequence). CDR3 bases: TGTGCCAGCAGCTCAGACTACAAGGACTATGGCTACACCTTC. Translation gives CASSSDYKDYGYTF.

The chain recombines TRBV5-5 with TRBJ2-3; 7 bases align to TRBD2. CDR3 size: 18 residues. Trimming cost V 0 bases and J 1 base; bases outside gene matches: 11. The V gene's germline CDR1 is SGHKS and CDR2 YYEKEE (reference sequence). The CDR3 region is CASSLVTTSSIGTDTQYF. The CDR3, as DNA: TGTGCCAGCAGCTTGGTCACGACTAGCTCTATCGGCACAGATACGCAGTATTTT.

The chain joins TRBV6-1 to TRBJ2-2; D might be TRBD2 (5 bases). This CDR3 has 13 residues. The germline V and J ends were trimmed by 8 bases and 5 bases, with 12 bases remaining between them. Germline-derived CDR1 and CDR2 are MNHNS and SASEGT. CDR3 loop: CASQRRTTGELFF. The CDR3 nucleotides read TGTGCCAGCCAGAGACGGACTACCGGGGAGCTGTTTTTT.

This clone showed up just a few times. The chain couples TRBV6-1 to TRBJ1-5; D remains ambiguous. Germline V gene lookup returns CDR1 MNHNS and CDR2 SASEGT. The germline V and J ends were trimmed by 0 bases and 9 bases, with 15 bases remaining between them. The CDR3 runs to 15 residues. CDR3 sequence reads: CASSEALGVVTPQHF. The CDR3, as DNA: TGTGCCAGCAGTGAAGCGCTCGGCGTGGTTACGCCCCAGCATTTT.

The rearrangement links TRBV6-6 to TRBJ1-1; 7 positions match TRBD1. The CDR3 consists of 11 residues. Germline CDR1 is MNHNY and CDR2 is SVGAGI (reference sequence). After removal of 10 bases from V and 6 bases from J, the junction contained 5 bases not matched to a gene. The CDR3: CATGGSPEAFF. CDR3 coding DNA: TGTGCCACAGGGGGAAGTCCTGAAGCTTTCTTT.

This sequence joins TRBV30 and TRBJ2-3; D perhaps matches TRBD1 (5 bases). Trimming shortened V by 0 bases and J by 3 bases, and 16 bases separated the two germline ends. Germline-derived CDR1 and CDR2 are GTSNPN and SVGIG (reference sequence). The CDR3 totals 16 residues. CDR3 region: CAWSVPAGIETDTQYF. The CDR3 DNA follows: TGTGCCTGGAGTGTACCGGCAGGGATCGAGACAGATACGCAGTATTTT.

The CDR3 loop is CATEGPMQGNRIGGYEQYF. Written as DNA, the CDR3 is TGTGCCACGGAAGGGCCGATGCAGGGGAACCGGATCGGCGGGTACGAGCAGTACTTC. This chain joins TRBV27 and TRBJ2-7, with D possibly TRBD1 on 6 matching bases. The CDR3 sequence is 19 residues long. Germline CDR1 is MNHEY and CDR2 is SMNVEV (reference sequence). V was trimmed by 10 bases and J by 4 bases, leaving 35 bases between them.

The rearrangement uses TRBV7-2 and TRBJ2-7; no firm D call. The CDR3 spans 13 residues. The V gene's germline CDR1 is SGHTA and CDR2 FQGNSA. V lost 5 bases to trimming and J lost 3 bases, with 11 bases between them. The CDR3 region has the DNA TGTGCCAGCAGCCCCTCGAGAGGCTACGAGCAGTACTTC. It yields the protein CASSPSRGYEQYF. The variable domain in full, with the rest retrieved from reference TRBV7-2 and TRBJ2-7, is GAGVSQSPSNKVTEKGKDVELRCDPISGHTALYWYRQSLGQGLEFLIYFQGNSAPDKSGLPSDRFSAERTGGSVSTLTIQRTQQEDSAVYLCASSPSRGYEQYFGPGTRLTVT.

The chain uses TRBV4-3 and TRBJ2-4, with 7 bases aligning to TRBD2. Germline CDR1 is LGHNA and CDR2 is YSLEER. This CDR3 contains 19 residues. Losses at the gene ends were 0 bases for V and 0 bases for J; bases not matched to a gene: 11. The CDR3 sequence: CASSQDRATGGLAKNIQYF. CDR3 DNA sequence: TGCGCCAGCAGCCAAGATCGGGCTACGGGGGGACTAGCCAAAAACATTCAGTACTTC.

The J gene is TRBJ2-2, the V gene TRBV30; D may be TRBD2 (6 bases). The V and J ends lost 1 base and 7 bases respectively, with 16 bases between them. The CDR3 sequence is 15 residues long. The germline V gene encodes CDR1 GTSNPN and CDR2 SVGIG (reference sequence). The chain's CDR3 is CAWSGGELLYGELFF. The CDR3, as DNA: TGTGCCTGGAGTGGGGGGGAGCTTCTATACGGGGAGCTGTTTTTT. Looking up the rest from reference TRBV30 and TRBJ2-2 gives the full variable domain: SQTIHQWPATLVQPVGSPLSLECTVEGTSNPNLYWYRQAAGRGLQLLFYSVGIGQISSEVPQNLSASRPQDRQFILSSKKLLLSDSGFYLCAWSGGELLYGELFFGEGSRLTVL.

As regards this clone: Other DNA sequences of this sample code for an identical CDR3. The chain carries TRBV13 and TRBJ2-2; the D is unclear. The CDR3 has 13 amino acids. V lost 2 bases and J lost 4, with 5 bases in between. Germline assignment: CDR1 PRHDT and CDR2 FYEKMQ (reference sequence). The CDR3 DNA sequence: TGTGCCAGCAGCTTATCAGGCACCGGGGAGCTGTTTTTT. This gives the protein CASSLSGTGELFF.

The CDR3 protein is CASSLRGGAGELFF. DNA for the CDR3: TGTGCCAGCAGCTTGCGAGGAGGGGCCGGGGAGCTGTTTTTT. The genes are TRBV5-4 and TRBJ2-2, with a possible D match to TRBD2 (6 bases). The CDR3 contains 14 residues. CDR1 and CDR2 (germline): SGHNT, YYREEE (reference sequence). V was clipped by 1 base and J by 6 bases, with 10 bases between them. Full variable domain (missing parts from reference TRBV5-4 and TRBJ2-2): ETGVTQSPTHLIKTRGQQVTLRCSSQSGHNTVSWYQQALGQGPQFIFQYYREEENGRGNFPPRFSGLQFPNYSSELNVNALELDDSALYLCASSLRGGAGELFFGEGSRLTVL.

The rearrangement uses TRBV6-5 and TRBJ2-7; D is possibly TRBD1 (6 bases). The CDR3 consists of 14 residues. Germline values: CDR1 MNHEY, CDR2 SVGAGI. The ends were cut back, 2 bases at V and 4 bases at J, with 12 bases in the middle. DNA of the CDR3: TGTGCCAGCAGTTACGTGGACAGCGGATACGAGCAGTACTTC. Protein product: CASSYVDSGYEQYF.

In this sample, this clone turned up once. The V gene is TRBV9, the J gene TRBJ2-7; D unresolved. V gave up 6 bases and J gave up 1 base, with 17 bases separating them. This CDR3 has 15 amino acids. Germline V gene sequence: CDR1 SGDLS, CDR2 YYNGEE. CDR3 sequence reads: CASTPGADPSYEQYF. The DNA of the CDR3 is TGTGCCAGCACGCCAGGTGCGGACCCTTCCTACGAGCAGTACTTC.

A remark on this clone: Relative to the germline gene, one junction end is altered; a read error may explain this. The V and J genes are TRBV10-2 and TRBJ2-1; perhaps D is TRBD1 or TRBD2 (5 bases each). The CDR3 is made up of 14 amino acids. Germline-derived CDR1 and CDR2 are WSHSY and SAAADI. The CDR3 nucleotides are TGCGCCAGCAGTGAAGGGACCGCCCCGAATGAGCAATTCTTC. Protein: CASSEGTAPNEQFF.

The chain links TRBV7-6 to TRBJ2-3; 13 nucleotides agree with TRBD2. The CDR3 contains 17 residues. With 5 bases clipped from V and 4 bases from J, the junction kept 9 bases outside the gene matches. The germline V gene has CDR1 SGHVS and CDR2 FNYEAQ. CDR3 nucleotide sequence: TGTGCCAGCAGCCCCGGACTAGCGGGAGTGTCGGCAGATACGCAGTATTTT. This gives the protein CASSPGLAGVSADTQYF.

The chain carries TRBV25-1 and TRBJ1-4, with D possibly TRBD1 on 5 matching bases. CDR3 length equals 15 residues. CDR1 is MGHDK, CDR2 SYGVNS, per germline. The ends were cut back, 1 base at V and 3 bases at J, with 9 bases in the middle. CDR3 nucleotide sequence: TGTGCCAGCAGTGAATGGGAGGGGCCTAATGAAAAACTGTTTTTT. It encodes CASSEWEGPNEKLFF.

In the case of this clone: Other DNA variants within this sample encode the same CDR3. The rearrangement uses TRBV5-1 and TRBJ1-1; possibly TRBD1 for D (6 bases). Germline loops: CDR1 SGHRS, CDR2 YFSETQ. The CDR3 extends over 12 amino acids. Trimming shortened V by 4 bases and J by 8 bases, and 12 bases separated the two germline ends. The CDR3 region is CASSLTGTEAFF. CDR3 bases: TGCGCCAGCAGCCTAACAGGGACAGAAGCTTTCTTT. The whole variable domain, remainder taken from reference TRBV5-1 and TRBJ1-1, is KAGVTQTPRYLIKTRGQQVTLSCSPISGHRSVSWYQQTPGQGLQFLFEYFSETQRNKGNFPGRFSGRQFSNSRSEMNVSTLELGDSALYLCASSLTGTEAFFGQGTRLTVV.

The chain recombines TRBV7-9 with TRBJ1-6; a weak D match, TRBD1 (5 bases). Trimming pared 9 bases from V and 5 bases from J, leaving 14 bases between. The germline V gene encodes CDR1 SEHNR and CDR2 FQNEAQ (reference sequence). This CDR3 is 14 amino acids long. CDR3 amino acids: CASTSTEDNSPLHF. In DNA, the CDR3 is TGTGCCAGTACTTCGACAGAGGATAATTCACCCCTCCACTTT. The variable domain in full, with the rest retrieved from reference TRBV7-9 and TRBJ1-6, is DTGVSQNPRHKITKRGQNVTFRCDPISEHNRLYWYRQTLGQGPEFLTYFQNEAQLEKSRLLSDRFSAERPKGSFSTLEIQRTEQGDSAMYLCASTSTEDNSPLHFGNGTRLTVT.

The chain links TRBV5-6 to TRBJ2-1; TRBD1 matches at 12 bases. V gave up 4 bases and J gave up 6 bases; unmatched junction bases: 8. The CDR3 has 16 residues. Germline V gene lookup returns CDR1 SGHDT and CDR2 YYEEEE. The CDR3 DNA sequence: TGTGCCAGCAGCACTCCTTGGGACAGGGGGCTCAATGAGCAGTTCTTC. This codes for CASSTPWDRGLNEQFF.

Notes on this clone: Additional DNA sequences in this sample encode the identical CDR3. The rearrangement uses TRBV29-1 and TRBJ2-7, with a possible D match to TRBD1 (5 bases). The CDR3 extends over 13 amino acids. CDR1 and CDR2 (germline): SQVTM, ANQGSEA. V was trimmed by 6 bases and J by 0 bases, leaving 12 bases between them. The CDR3 DNA reads TGCAGCGTAGGTACAGGAGTCTCCTACGAGCAGTACTTC. Protein sequence: CSVGTGVSYEQYF.

The chain links TRBV27 to TRBJ2-7, with TRBD2 matching over 8 bases. This CDR3 spans 14 amino acids. Trimming at V came to 2 bases and at J to 1 base, leaving 1 base not matched to a gene. Germline V gene lookup returns CDR1 MNHEY and CDR2 SMNVEV (reference sequence). CDR3 loop: CASSLASGSYEQYF. The DNA of the CDR3 is TGTGCCAGCAGTTTAGCTAGCGGGTCCTACGAGCAGTACTTC.

The V and J genes are TRBV6-4 and TRBJ2-7; 8 positions agree with TRBD2. Germline loops: CDR1 MRHNA, CDR2 SNTAGT. Unmatched junction bases numbered 10, after V lost 0 bases and J lost 3 bases. The CDR3 contains 17 residues. This CDR3 reads CASSDSEATGGGYEQYF. CDR3 in DNA: TGTGCCAGCAGTGACTCCGAAGCGACGGGAGGGGGCTACGAGCAGTACTTC.

The rearrangement uses TRBV28 and TRBJ2-1; unclear D gene. The CDR3 totals 15 residues. The germline gives CDR1 MDHEN, CDR2 SYDVKM. Between the trimmed V and J ends, which lost 4 bases and 6 bases, there was a span of 16 bases. The CDR3 protein is CASSSQAAPLNEQFF. In DNA form, the CDR3 reads TGTGCCAGCAGTTCCCAGGCAGCGCCGCTCAATGAGCAGTTCTTC.

The CDR3 loop is CASSESANTEAFF. In DNA, the CDR3 is TGTGCCAGCAGTGAGTCCGCGAACACTGAAGCTTTCTTT. The V call is TRBV2, the J call TRBJ1-1; D is unresolved. This CDR3 has 13 amino acids. V was pared by 3 bases and J by 1 base, with 6 bases between. Germline values: CDR1 SNHLY, CDR2 FYNNEI. Based on the CDR3 plus reference TRBV2 and TRBJ1-1, the full variable domain is EPEVTQTPSHQVTQMGQEVILRCVPISNHLYFYWYRQILGQKVEFLVSFYNNEISEKSEIFDDQFSVERPDGSNFTLKIRSTKLEDSAMYFCASSESANTEAFFGQGTRLTVV.

The chain links TRBV13 to TRBJ2-2, with D possibly TRBD2 on 6 matching bases. CDR3 length: 15 amino acids. Trimming cost V 3 bases and J 6 bases, with 14 bases left between them. The germline CDR1 and CDR2 sequences are PRHDT and FYEKMQ (reference sequence). CDR3 coding DNA: TGTGCCAGCAGCTTCTCCGGGAGAGTTTCCGGGGAGCTGTTTTTT. Protein sequence: CASSFSGRVSGELFF.